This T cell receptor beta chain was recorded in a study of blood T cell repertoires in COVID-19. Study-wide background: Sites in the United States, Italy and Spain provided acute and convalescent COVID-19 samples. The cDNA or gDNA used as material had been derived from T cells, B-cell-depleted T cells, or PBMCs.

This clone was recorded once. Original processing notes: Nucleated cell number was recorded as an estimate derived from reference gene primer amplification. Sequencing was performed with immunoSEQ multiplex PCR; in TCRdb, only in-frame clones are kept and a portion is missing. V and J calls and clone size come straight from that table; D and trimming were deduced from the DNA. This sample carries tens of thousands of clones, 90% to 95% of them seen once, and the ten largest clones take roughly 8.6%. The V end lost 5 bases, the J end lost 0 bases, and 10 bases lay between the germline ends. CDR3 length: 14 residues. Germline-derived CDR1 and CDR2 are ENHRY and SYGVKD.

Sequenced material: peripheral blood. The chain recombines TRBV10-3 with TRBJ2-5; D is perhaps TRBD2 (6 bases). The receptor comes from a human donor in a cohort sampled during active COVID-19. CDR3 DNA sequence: TGTGCCATCAGTCGTGAGCGGGACCAAGAGACCCAGTACTTC. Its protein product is CAISRERDQETQYF.